This TCR beta chain derives from a study of CD8+ T cells in alopecia areata. Notes on the study in general: Numerous clones, expanded in lesions, remained in scalp and blood during tofacitinib. Especially in alopecia totalis/universalis, lesional scalp showed greater clonality than normal scalp did.

As to treatment: oral pan-JAK inhibitor, 5-10 mg twice daily. CD4+ and CD8+ T cells were sorted from PBMCs stained for CD3, CD4 and CD8. Remarks on this clone: Its antigen is still unknown.

RNA extraction and reverse transcription yielded cDNA as sequencing template. Measured with immunoSEQ multiplex PCR; TCRdb has only the in-frame clones, and not every one. Of about 100,000 clones in the sample, roughly three fifths were seen once. The CDR3 sequence is 12 residues long. Trimming took 11 bases from V and 5 from J, leaving 15 bases between them. Germline V lookup: CDR1 SNHLY, CDR2 FYNNEI. This specimen consisted of CD8+ T cells sorted from blood, obtained between weeks 55 and 65, from a patient treated with tofacitinib. This rearrangement joins TRBV2 to TRBJ2-5; no definite D call. The source of this sequence is a human donor with alopecia areata. The CDR3 loop reads CAFTPLRETQYF. The CDR3 bases are TGTGCCTTTACACCCCTTAGGGAGACCCAGTACTTC.